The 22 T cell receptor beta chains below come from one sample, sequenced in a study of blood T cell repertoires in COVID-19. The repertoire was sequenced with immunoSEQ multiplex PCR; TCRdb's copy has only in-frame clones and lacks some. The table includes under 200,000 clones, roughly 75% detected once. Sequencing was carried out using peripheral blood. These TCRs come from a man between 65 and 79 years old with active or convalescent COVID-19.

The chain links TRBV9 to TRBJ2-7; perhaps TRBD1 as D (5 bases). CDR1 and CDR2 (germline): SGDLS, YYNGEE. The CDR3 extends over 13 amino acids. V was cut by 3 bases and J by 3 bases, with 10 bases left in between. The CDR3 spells CASSGQLGYEQYF. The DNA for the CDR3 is TGTGCCAGCAGCGGACAGCTTGGCTACGAGCAGTACTTC.

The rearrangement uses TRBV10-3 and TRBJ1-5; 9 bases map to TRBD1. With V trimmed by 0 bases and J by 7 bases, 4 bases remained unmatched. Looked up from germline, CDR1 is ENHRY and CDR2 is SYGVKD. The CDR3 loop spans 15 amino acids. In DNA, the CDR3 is TGTGCCATCAGTGAGTCACAGGGGGCGGAACAGCCCCAGCATTTT. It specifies CAISESQGAEQPQHF.

CDR3 in amino acids: CASSAPTGGNNQPQHF. Here the CDR3 DNA reads TGTGCCAGCAGCGCGCCGACAGGGGGTAACAATCAGCCCCAGCATTTT. This sequence joins TRBV7-8 and TRBJ1-5, with 9 bases lining up with TRBD1. J lost 3 bases, V lost 5 bases, and 8 bases had no gene match. CDR1 and CDR2 from the germline V gene are SGHVS and FQNEAQ. This CDR3 contains 16 residues.

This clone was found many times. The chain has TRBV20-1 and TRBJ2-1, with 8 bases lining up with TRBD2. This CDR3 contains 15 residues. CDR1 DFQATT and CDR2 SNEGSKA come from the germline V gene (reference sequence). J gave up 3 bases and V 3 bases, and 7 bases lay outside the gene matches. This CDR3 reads CSASMAGGYYNEQFF. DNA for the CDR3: TGCAGTGCTAGTATGGCGGGAGGCTACTACAATGAGCAGTTCTTC.

The CDR3 sequence: CASSRSTGLDGELFF. The CDR3 DNA reads as TGTGCCAGCAGCCGGTCGACAGGGTTGGACGGGGAGCTGTTTTTT. The J gene is TRBJ2-2, the V gene TRBV14, with 7 positions matching TRBD1. The CDR3 has 15 residues. The germline gives CDR1 SGHDN, CDR2 FVKESK. The J segment lost 7 bases and the V segment lost 4 bases, leaving 9 bases of the junction unmatched.

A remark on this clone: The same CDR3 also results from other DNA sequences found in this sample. For the CDR3, the DNA is TGTGCCAGCAGTCCCGGGTCTTTTGCCTACGAGCAGTACTTC. Its translation is CASSPGSFAYEQYF. J is TRBJ2-7 and V is TRBV6-5; D remains unclear. Trimming left V 5 bases short and J 2 bases short, with 13 bases between. Germline CDR1 is MNHEY and CDR2 is SVGAGI. This CDR3 is built from 14 residues.

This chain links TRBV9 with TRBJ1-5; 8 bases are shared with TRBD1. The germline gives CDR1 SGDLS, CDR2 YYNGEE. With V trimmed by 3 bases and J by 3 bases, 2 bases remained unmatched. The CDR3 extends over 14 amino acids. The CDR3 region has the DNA TGTGCCAGCAGCGCGACAGGGGACAATCAGCCCCAGCATTTT. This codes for CASSATGDNQPQHF.

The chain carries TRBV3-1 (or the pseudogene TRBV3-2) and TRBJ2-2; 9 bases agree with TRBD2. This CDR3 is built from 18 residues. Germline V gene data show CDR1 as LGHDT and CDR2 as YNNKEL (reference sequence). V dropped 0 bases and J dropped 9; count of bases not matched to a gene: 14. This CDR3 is CASSQEYAGGPGWRELFF. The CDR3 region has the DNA TGTGCCAGCAGCCAAGAATACGCGGGAGGGCCGGGGTGGAGGGAGCTGTTTTTT.

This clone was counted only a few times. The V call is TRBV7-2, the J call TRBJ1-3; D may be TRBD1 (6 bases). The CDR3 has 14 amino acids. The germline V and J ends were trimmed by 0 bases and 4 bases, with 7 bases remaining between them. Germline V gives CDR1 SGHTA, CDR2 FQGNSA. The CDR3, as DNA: TGTGCCAGCAGCTTAGCTGACAGGGGAAACACCATATATTTT. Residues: CASSLADRGNTIYF.

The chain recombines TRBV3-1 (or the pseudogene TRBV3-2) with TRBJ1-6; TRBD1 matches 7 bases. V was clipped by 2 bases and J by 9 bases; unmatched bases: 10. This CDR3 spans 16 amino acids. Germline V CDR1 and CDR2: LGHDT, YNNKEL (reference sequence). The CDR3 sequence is CASSQSQGVLGSPLHF. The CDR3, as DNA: TGTGCCAGCAGCCAAAGCCAGGGGGTCTTAGGTTCACCCCTCCACTTT.

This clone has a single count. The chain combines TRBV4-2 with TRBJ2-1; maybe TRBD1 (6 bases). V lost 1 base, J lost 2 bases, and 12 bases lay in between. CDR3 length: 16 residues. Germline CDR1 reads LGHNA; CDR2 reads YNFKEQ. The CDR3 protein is CASSQAGTQAYNEQFF. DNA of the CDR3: TGTGCCAGCAGCCAAGCCGGGACACAAGCCTACAATGAGCAGTTCTTC.

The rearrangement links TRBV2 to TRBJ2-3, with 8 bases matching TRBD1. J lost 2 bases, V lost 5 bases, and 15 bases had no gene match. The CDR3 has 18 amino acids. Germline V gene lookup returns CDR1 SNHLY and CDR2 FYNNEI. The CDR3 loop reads CASSSDRGRVGATDTQYF. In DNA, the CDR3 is TGTGCCAGCAGTTCTGACAGGGGCAGGGTGGGGGCCACAGATACGCAGTATTTT.

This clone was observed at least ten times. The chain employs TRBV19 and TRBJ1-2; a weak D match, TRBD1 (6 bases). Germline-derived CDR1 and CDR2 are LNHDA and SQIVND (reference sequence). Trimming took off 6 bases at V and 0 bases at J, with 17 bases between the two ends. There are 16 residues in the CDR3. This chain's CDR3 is CASSSRHTGSNYGYTF. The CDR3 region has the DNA TGTGCCAGTAGCTCCCGCCATACAGGGTCTAACTATGGCTACACCTTC.

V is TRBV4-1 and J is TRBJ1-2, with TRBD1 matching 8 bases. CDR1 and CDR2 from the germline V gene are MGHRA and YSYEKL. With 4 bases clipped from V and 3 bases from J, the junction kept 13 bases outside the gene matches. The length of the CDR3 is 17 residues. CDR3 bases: TGCGCCAGCAGCCCCAACCCCCAGGGGGCTAGATACTATGGCTACACCTTC. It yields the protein CASSPNPQGARYYGYTF.

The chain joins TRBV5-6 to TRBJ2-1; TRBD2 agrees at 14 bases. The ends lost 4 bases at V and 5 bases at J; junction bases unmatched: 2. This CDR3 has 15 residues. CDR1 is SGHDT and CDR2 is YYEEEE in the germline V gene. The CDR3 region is CASSQGLAGDNEQFF. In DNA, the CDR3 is TGTGCCAGCAGCCAGGGACTAGCGGGAGACAATGAGCAGTTCTTC.

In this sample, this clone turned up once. The CDR3 is CASSVASSGNTIYF. CDR3 bases: TGTGCCAGCAGCGTAGCCAGCTCTGGAAACACCATATATTTT. The V call is TRBV9, the J call TRBJ1-3, with D uncertain. Germline assignment: CDR1 SGDLS and CDR2 YYNGEE. This CDR3 has 14 amino acids. The V end was cut by 0 bases, the J end by 0 bases, with 4 bases between.

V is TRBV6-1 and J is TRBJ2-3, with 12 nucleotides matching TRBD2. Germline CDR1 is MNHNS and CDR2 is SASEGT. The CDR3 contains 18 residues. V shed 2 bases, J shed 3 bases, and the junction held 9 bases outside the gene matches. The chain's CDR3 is CASSENLRLAGETDTQYF. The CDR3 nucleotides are TGTGCCAGCAGTGAAAACCTTAGACTAGCGGGAGAGACAGATACGCAGTATTTT.

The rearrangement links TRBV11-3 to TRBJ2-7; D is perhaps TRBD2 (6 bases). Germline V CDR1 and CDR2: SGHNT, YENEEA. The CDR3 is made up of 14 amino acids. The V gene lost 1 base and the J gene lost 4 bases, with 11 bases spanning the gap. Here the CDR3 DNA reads TGTGCCAGCAGCTTAGGAGCCGGGGGATACGAGCAGTACTTC. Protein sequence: CASSLGAGGYEQYF.

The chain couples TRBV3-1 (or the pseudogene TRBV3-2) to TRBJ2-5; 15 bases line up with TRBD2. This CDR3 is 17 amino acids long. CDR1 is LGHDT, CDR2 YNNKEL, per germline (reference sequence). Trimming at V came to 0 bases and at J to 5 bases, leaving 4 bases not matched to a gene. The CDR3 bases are TGTGCCAGCAGCCAAGATTTCGGACTAGCGGGAGGGGAGACCCAGTACTTC. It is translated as CASSQDFGLAGGETQYF.

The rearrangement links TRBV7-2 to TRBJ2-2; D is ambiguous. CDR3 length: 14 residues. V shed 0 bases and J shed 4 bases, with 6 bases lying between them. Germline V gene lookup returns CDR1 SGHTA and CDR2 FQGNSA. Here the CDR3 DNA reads TGTGCCAGCAGCTTAGCGTCCCTCACCGGGGAGCTGTTTTTT. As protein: CASSLASLTGELFF.

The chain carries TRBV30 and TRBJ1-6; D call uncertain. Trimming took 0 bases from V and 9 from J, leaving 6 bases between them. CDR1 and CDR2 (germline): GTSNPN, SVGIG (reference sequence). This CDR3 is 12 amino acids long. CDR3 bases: TGTGCCTGGAGTGTACTTGGTTCACCCCTCCACTTT. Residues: CAWSVLGSPLHF.

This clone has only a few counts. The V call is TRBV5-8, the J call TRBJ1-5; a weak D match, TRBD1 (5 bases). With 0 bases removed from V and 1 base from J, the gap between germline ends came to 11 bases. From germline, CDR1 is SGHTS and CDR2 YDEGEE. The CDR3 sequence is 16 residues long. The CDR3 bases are TGTGCCAGCAGCTTGGAATGGGGCCTGAGCAATCAGCCCCAGCATTTT. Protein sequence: CASSLEWGLSNQPQHF.